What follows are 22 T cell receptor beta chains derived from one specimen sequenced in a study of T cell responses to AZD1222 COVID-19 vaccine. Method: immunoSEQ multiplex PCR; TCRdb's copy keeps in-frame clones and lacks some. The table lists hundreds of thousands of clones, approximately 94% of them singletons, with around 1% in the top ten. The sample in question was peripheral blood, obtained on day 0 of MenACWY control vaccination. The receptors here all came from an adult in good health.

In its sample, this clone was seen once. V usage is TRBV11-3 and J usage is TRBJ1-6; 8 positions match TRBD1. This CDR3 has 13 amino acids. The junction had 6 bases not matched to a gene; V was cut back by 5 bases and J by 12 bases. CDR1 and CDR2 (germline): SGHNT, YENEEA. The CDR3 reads CASSAGQGGPLHF. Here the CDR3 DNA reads TGTGCCAGCAGCGCTGGACAGGGAGGACCCCTCCACTTT.

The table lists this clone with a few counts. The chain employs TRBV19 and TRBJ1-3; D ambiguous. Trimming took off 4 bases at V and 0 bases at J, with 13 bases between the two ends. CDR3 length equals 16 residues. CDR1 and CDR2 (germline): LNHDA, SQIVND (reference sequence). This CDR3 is CASSTTAYSSGNTIYF. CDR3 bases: TGTGCCAGTAGTACGACCGCATACTCCTCTGGAAACACCATATATTTT.

The CDR3 reads CASSRGGTGELFF. The CDR3 DNA is TGTGCCAGCAGCCGAGGGGGGACCGGGGAGCTGTTTTTT. The chain recombines TRBV7-2 with TRBJ2-2; D tentatively reads TRBD1 or TRBD2 (6 bases each). The V gene's germline CDR1 is SGHTA and CDR2 FQGNSA. CDR3 length: 13 residues. The V end was cut by 5 bases, the J end by 5 bases, with 9 bases between.

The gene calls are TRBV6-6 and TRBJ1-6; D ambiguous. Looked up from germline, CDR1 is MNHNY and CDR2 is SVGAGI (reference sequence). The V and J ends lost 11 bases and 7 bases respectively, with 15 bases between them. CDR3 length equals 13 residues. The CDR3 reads CAHTGVRNSPLHF. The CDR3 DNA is TGTGCCCACACCGGTGTACGAAATTCACCCCTCCACTTT.

The CDR3 region is CASTPGLANYYEQYF. The CDR3 coding sequence is TGTGCCAGCACGCCGGGACTAGCAAACTACTACGAGCAGTACTTC. The V and J genes are TRBV6-5 and TRBJ2-7; TRBD2 aligns across 9 bases. Germline CDR1 is MNHEY and CDR2 is SVGAGI. V shed 7 bases and J 3 bases; nucleotides not matched to a gene: 10. This CDR3 contains 15 residues.

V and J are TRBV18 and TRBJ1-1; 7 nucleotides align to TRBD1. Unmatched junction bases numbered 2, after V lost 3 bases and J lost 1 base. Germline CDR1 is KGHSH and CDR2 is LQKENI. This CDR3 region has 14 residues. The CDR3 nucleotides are TGTGCCAGCTCACCGGCAGGGGGGAACACTGAAGCTTTCTTT. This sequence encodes CASSPAGGNTEAFF.

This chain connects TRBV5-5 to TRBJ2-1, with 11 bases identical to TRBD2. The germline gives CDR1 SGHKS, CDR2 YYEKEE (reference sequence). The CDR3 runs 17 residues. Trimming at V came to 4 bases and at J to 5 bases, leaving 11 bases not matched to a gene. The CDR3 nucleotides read TGTGCCAGCAGCCTTTGGCGACTAGCGGGGAGACACAATGAGCAGTTCTTC. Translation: CASSLWRLAGRHNEQFF.

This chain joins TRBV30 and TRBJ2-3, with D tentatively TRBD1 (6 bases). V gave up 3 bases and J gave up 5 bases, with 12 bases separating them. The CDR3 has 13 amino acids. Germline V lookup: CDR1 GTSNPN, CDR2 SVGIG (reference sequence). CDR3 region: CAWSFSQGDTQYF. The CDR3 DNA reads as TGTGCCTGGAGCTTTTCACAGGGAGATACGCAGTATTTT.

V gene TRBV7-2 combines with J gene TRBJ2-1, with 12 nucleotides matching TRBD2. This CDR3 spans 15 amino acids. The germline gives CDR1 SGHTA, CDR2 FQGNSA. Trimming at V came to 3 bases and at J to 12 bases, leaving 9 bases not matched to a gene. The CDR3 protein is CASSFGTSGLGGQFF. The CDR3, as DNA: TGTGCCAGCAGCTTTGGGACTAGCGGGCTGGGAGGGCAGTTCTTC.

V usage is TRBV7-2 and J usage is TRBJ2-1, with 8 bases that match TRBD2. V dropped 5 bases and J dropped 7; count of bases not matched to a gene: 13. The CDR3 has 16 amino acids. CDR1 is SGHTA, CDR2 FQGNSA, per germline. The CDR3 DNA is TGTGCCAGCAGCGCCTCGGGCGGGGGGCTATTGAATGAGCAGTTCTTC. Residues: CASSASGGGLLNEQFF.

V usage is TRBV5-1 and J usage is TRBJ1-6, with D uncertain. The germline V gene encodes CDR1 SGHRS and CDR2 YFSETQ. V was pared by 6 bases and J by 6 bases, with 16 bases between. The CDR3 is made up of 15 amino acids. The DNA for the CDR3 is TGCGCCAGCACCCCCTCCGGACCGATTAATTCACCCCTCCACTTT. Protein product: CASTPSGPINSPLHF.

The CDR3 sequence: CASSESSLIKSSYEQYF. The CDR3 bases are TGCGCCAGCAGTGAGTCTTCCCTGATAAAATCCTCCTACGAGCAGTACTTC. The gene calls are TRBV10-1 and TRBJ2-7; D gene uncertain. V was cut by 0 bases and J by 0 bases, with 15 bases left in between. This CDR3 region has 17 residues. Germline V gene lookup returns CDR1 WNHNN and CDR2 SYGVQD (reference sequence).

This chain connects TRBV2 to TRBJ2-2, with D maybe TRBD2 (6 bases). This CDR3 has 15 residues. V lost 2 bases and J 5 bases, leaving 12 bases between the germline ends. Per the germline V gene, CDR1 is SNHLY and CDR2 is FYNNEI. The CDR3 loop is CASSEQRGGTGELFF. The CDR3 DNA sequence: TGTGCCAGCAGTGAACAGAGGGGAGGAACCGGGGAGCTGTTTTTT.

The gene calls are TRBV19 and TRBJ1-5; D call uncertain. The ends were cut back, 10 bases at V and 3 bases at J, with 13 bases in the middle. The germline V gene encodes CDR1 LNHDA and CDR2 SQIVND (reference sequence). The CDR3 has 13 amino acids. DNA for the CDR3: TGTGCCACCGCATTAGGCTACAATCAGCCCCAGCATTTT. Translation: CATALGYNQPQHF.

CDR3 sequence reads: CASSPGLGQTQYF. CDR3 nucleotide sequence: TGTGCCAGTAGTCCTGGACTAGGCCAGACCCAGTACTTC. This chain links TRBV19 with TRBJ2-5, with TRBD2 matching 7 bases. V shed 5 bases, J shed 6 bases, and the junction held 6 bases outside the gene matches. The CDR3 has 13 amino acids. Germline-derived CDR1 and CDR2 are LNHDA and SQIVND (reference sequence).

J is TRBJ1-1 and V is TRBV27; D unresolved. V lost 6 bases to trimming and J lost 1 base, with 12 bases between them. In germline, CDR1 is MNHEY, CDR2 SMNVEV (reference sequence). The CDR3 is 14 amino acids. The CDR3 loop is CASSPGWSNTEAFF. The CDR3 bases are TGTGCCAGCAGCCCGGGGTGGTCGAACACTGAAGCTTTCTTT.

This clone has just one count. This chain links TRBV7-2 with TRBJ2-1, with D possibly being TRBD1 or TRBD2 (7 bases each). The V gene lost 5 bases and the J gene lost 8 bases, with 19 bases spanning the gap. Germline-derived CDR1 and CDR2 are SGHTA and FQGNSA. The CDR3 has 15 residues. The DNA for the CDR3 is TGTGCCAGCAGCCCGGAGGGGGCGAGCGGGGATGAGCAGTTCTTC. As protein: CASSPEGASGDEQFF. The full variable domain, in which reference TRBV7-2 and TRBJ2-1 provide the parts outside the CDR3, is GAGVSQSPSNKVTEKGKDVELRCDPISGHTALYWYRQSLGQGLEFLIYFQGNSAPDKSGLPSDRFSAERTGGSVSTLTIQRTQQEDSAVYLCASSPEGASGDEQFFGPGTRLTVL.

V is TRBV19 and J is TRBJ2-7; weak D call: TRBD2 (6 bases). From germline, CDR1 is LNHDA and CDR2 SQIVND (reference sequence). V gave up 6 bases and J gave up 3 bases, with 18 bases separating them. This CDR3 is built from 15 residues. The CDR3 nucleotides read TGTGCCAGTAGGGTCGACGAGAGGGAGGTCTACGAGCAGTACTTC. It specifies CASRVDEREVYEQYF.

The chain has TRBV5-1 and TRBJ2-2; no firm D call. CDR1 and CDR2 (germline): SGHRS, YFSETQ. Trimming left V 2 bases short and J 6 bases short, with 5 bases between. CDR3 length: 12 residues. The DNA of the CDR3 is TGCGCCAGCAGCTTACCCCCCGGGGAGCTGTTTTTT. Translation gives CASSLPPGELFF.

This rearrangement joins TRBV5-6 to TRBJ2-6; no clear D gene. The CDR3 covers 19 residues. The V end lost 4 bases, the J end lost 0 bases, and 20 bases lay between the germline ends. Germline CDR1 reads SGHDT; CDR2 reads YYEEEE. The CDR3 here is CASSPQLRAISSGANVLTF. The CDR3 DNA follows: TGTGCCAGCAGCCCACAACTCCGGGCAATAAGCTCTGGGGCCAACGTCCTGACTTTC.

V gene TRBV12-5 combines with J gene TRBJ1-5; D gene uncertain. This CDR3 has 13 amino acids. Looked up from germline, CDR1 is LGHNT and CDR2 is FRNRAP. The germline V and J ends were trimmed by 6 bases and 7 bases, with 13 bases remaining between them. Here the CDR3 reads CASGLEPGQPQHF. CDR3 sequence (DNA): TGTGCTAGTGGCCTCGAGCCGGGGCAGCCCCAGCATTTT.

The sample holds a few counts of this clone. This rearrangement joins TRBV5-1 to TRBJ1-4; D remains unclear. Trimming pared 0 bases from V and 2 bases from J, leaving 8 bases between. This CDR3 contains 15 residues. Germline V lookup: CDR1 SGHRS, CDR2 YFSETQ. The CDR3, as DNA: TGCGCCAGCAGCTTGGCGGGTAGCACTAATGAAAAACTGTTTTTT. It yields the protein CASSLAGSTNEKLFF.